Listed below are T cell receptor beta chains from one sample, sequenced in a study of blood T cell repertoires in COVID-19. Sequencing used immunoSEQ multiplex PCR; TCRdb keeps in-frame clones, though not all of them. The sample contains 200,000 to 250,000 clones, 82% of which appear only once. Sequencing input: PBMCs or T cells enriched from blood (not recorded which). The receptor source for this set is a woman in her sixties who had recovered from COVID-19. Each CDR3 is given with its conserved first and last residue. Fields, in order: CDR3 length, J gene, V gene, D gene, clone size, CDR3 protein, CDR3 DNA. A D gene is named only where the DNA matches it firmly. Clone size appears in some rows only: once, few, many, or a class for an expanded clone.

CDR3 length: 13; J gene: TRBJ2-7; V gene: TRBV7-8; D gene: .; clone size: few; CDR3 protein: CASSLSGQYEQYF; CDR3 DNA: TGTGCCAGCAGCTTATCCGGACAGTACGAGCAGTACTTC
CDR3 length: 15; J gene: TRBJ2-2; V gene: TRBV7-2; D gene: TRBD2; clone size: .; CDR3 protein: CASSRLGLAAGELFF; CDR3 DNA: TGTGCCAGCAGCCGCCTAGGGCTAGCGGCCGGGGAGCTGTTTTTT
CDR3 length: 15; J gene: TRBJ2-3; V gene: TRBV3-1/TRBV3-2; D gene: .; clone size: .; CDR3 protein: CASSQGTLKTDTQYF; CDR3 DNA: TGTGCCAGCAGCCAAGGAACTCTCAAAACAGATACGCAGTATTTT
CDR3 length: 14; J gene: TRBJ1-1; V gene: TRBV2; D gene: .; clone size: .; CDR3 protein: CASSEGREDTEAFF; CDR3 DNA: TGTGCCAGCAGTGAAGGCAGGGAAGACACTGAAGCTTTCTTT
CDR3 length: 15; J gene: TRBJ1-5; V gene: TRBV7-8; D gene: .; clone size: .; CDR3 protein: CASSTRDKNNQPQHF; CDR3 DNA: TGTGCCAGCAGCACCCGGGACAAGAACAATCAGCCCCAGCATTTT
CDR3 length: 15; J gene: TRBJ1-1; V gene: TRBV29-1; D gene: .; clone size: .; CDR3 protein: CSVEVLGRANTEAFF; CDR3 DNA: TGCAGCGTTGAAGTCCTAGGGCGGGCGAACACTGAAGCTTTCTTT
CDR3 length: 14; J gene: TRBJ2-5; V gene: TRBV2; D gene: .; clone size: .; CDR3 protein: CASSAYMVGETQYF; CDR3 DNA: TGTGCCAGCAGTGCCTACATGGTCGGGGAGACCCAGTACTTC
CDR3 length: 15; J gene: TRBJ1-5; V gene: TRBV11-2; D gene: .; clone size: few; CDR3 protein: CASSLGYGSNQPQHF; CDR3 DNA: TGTGCCAGCAGCTTAGGTTACGGGAGCAATCAGCCCCAGCATTTT
CDR3 length: 13; J gene: TRBJ1-2; V gene: TRBV19; D gene: .; clone size: .; CDR3 protein: CASSMRVDYGYTF; CDR3 DNA: TGTGCCAGTAGTATGCGGGTTGACTATGGCTACACCTTC
CDR3 length: 16; J gene: TRBJ2-2; V gene: TRBV5-5; D gene: TRBD1; clone size: .; CDR3 protein: CASSSGQGADTGELFF; CDR3 DNA: TGTGCCAGCAGCTCTGGACAGGGGGCGGACACCGGGGAGCTGTTTTTT
CDR3 length: 13; J gene: TRBJ2-7; V gene: TRBV18; D gene: .; clone size: .; CDR3 protein: CASRGDSSYEQYF; CDR3 DNA: TGTGCCAGCAGGGGGGACAGCTCCTACGAGCAGTACTTC
CDR3 length: 17; J gene: TRBJ2-5; V gene: TRBV28; D gene: TRBD1; clone size: .; CDR3 protein: CASSLFGTGGPQETQYF; CDR3 DNA: TGTGCCAGCAGTTTATTCGGGACAGGGGGACCCCAAGAGACCCAGTACTTC
CDR3 length: 15; J gene: TRBJ2-4; V gene: TRBV28; D gene: .; clone size: few; CDR3 protein: CASSLFREAKNIQYF; CDR3 DNA: TGTGCCAGCAGTTTGTTCCGGGAAGCCAAAAACATTCAGTACTTC
CDR3 length: 18; J gene: TRBJ1-1; V gene: TRBV7-2; D gene: .; clone size: .; CDR3 protein: CASSLGPGGGPMNTEAFF; CDR3 DNA: TGTGCCAGCAGCTTAGGACCGGGCGGAGGACCAATGAACACTGAAGCTTTCTTT
CDR3 length: 12; J gene: TRBJ1-1; V gene: TRBV2; D gene: .; clone size: .; CDR3 protein: CASSEAGVEAFF; CDR3 DNA: TGTGCCAGCAGTGAAGCCGGGGTTGAAGCTTTCTTT
CDR3 length: 16; J gene: TRBJ2-2; V gene: TRBV6-5; D gene: .; clone size: .; CDR3 protein: CASSYSPGRNTGELFF; CDR3 DNA: TGTGCCAGCAGTTACTCCCCTGGGCGGAACACCGGGGAGCTGTTTTTT
CDR3 length: 17; J gene: TRBJ1-4; V gene: TRBV4-1; D gene: .; clone size: .; CDR3 protein: CASSQDGGLKTNEKLFF; CDR3 DNA: TGCGCCAGCAGCCAAGACGGGGGGCTAAAGACTAATGAAAAACTGTTTTTT
CDR3 length: 16; J gene: TRBJ2-2; V gene: TRBV5-1; D gene: TRBD1; clone size: .; CDR3 protein: CASSAAGTGHTGELFF; CDR3 DNA: TGCGCCAGCAGCGCAGCCGGGACAGGGCACACCGGGGAGCTGTTTTTT
CDR3 length: 18; J gene: TRBJ2-3; V gene: TRBV11-2; D gene: TRBD2; clone size: .; CDR3 protein: CASSPHRGSGRVTDTQYF; CDR3 DNA: TGTGCCAGCAGCCCTCATCGGGGTAGCGGGAGGGTCACAGATACGCAGTATTTT
CDR3 length: 13; J gene: TRBJ2-7; V gene: TRBV27; D gene: .; clone size: .; CDR3 protein: CASSKRAYYEQYF; CDR3 DNA: TGTGCCAGCAGTAAGAGGGCTTACTACGAGCAGTACTTC
CDR3 length: 14; J gene: TRBJ2-7; V gene: TRBV5-4; D gene: .; clone size: .; CDR3 protein: CASSLGRDRYEQYF; CDR3 DNA: TGTGCCAGCAGCTTGGGGCGGGACCGCTACGAGCAGTACTTC
CDR3 length: 13; J gene: TRBJ1-4; V gene: TRBV10-3; D gene: .; clone size: once; CDR3 protein: CAISVGENEKLFF; CDR3 DNA: TGTGCCATCAGTGTAGGAGAGAATGAAAAACTGTTTTTT
CDR3 length: 15; J gene: TRBJ1-1; V gene: TRBV18; D gene: .; clone size: .; CDR3 protein: CASSDLTAQSTEAFF; CDR3 DNA: TGTGCCAGCTCAGATCTTACAGCCCAGAGCACTGAAGCTTTCTTT
CDR3 length: 13; J gene: TRBJ1-2; V gene: TRBV2; D gene: .; clone size: .; CDR3 protein: CASRLGGAGGYTF; CDR3 DNA: TGTGCCAGCAGGCTTGGGGGCGCGGGTGGCTACACCTTC
CDR3 length: 16; J gene: TRBJ2-3; V gene: TRBV11-2; D gene: TRBD2; clone size: .; CDR3 protein: CASSLLGLAGRDTQYF; CDR3 DNA: TGTGCCAGCAGCTTACTGGGCCTAGCGGGAAGAGATACGCAGTATTTT
CDR3 length: 13; J gene: TRBJ2-3; V gene: TRBV11-1; D gene: .; clone size: .; CDR3 protein: CASSPRGTDTQYF; CDR3 DNA: TGTGCCAGCAGCCCGAGAGGTACAGATACGCAGTATTTT
CDR3 length: 12; J gene: TRBJ2-7; V gene: TRBV5-4; D gene: .; clone size: .; CDR3 protein: CASSPQGYEQYF; CDR3 DNA: TGTGCCAGCAGCCCCCAGGGTTACGAGCAGTACTTC
CDR3 length: 14; J gene: TRBJ2-7; V gene: TRBV24-1; D gene: TRBD1; clone size: .; CDR3 protein: CATSDPGTGDEQYF; CDR3 DNA: TGTGCCACCAGTGACCCCGGGACAGGGGACGAGCAGTACTTC
CDR3 length: 15; J gene: TRBJ1-4; V gene: TRBV5-1; D gene: TRBD1; clone size: once; CDR3 protein: CASSGQGATNEKLFF; CDR3 DNA: TGCGCCAGCAGCGGACAGGGTGCAACTAATGAAAAACTGTTTTTT
CDR3 length: 16; J gene: TRBJ2-7; V gene: TRBV3-1/TRBV3-2; D gene: TRBD2; clone size: .; CDR3 protein: CASSQDGRLALYEQYF; CDR3 DNA: TGTGCCAGCAGCCAAGACGGGCGACTAGCACTCTACGAGCAGTACTTC
CDR3 length: 13; J gene: TRBJ2-7; V gene: TRBV12-3/TRBV12-4; D gene: TRBD2; clone size: once; CDR3 protein: CASRSGALYEQYF; CDR3 DNA: TGTGCCAGCAGGAGCGGGGCCCTCTACGAGCAGTACTTC
CDR3 length: 15; J gene: TRBJ2-7; V gene: TRBV7-8; D gene: TRBD1; clone size: .; CDR3 protein: CASSLARTGAYEQYF; CDR3 DNA: TGTGCCAGCAGCTTAGCCCGGACAGGCGCCTACGAGCAGTACTTC
CDR3 length: 15; J gene: TRBJ2-7; V gene: TRBV3-1/TRBV3-2; D gene: .; clone size: .; CDR3 protein: CASSSQLWGAYEQYF; CDR3 DNA: TGTGCCAGCAGCTCCCAGTTGTGGGGGGCCTACGAGCAGTACTTC
CDR3 length: 15; J gene: TRBJ1-5; V gene: TRBV18; D gene: TRBD1; clone size: .; CDR3 protein: CASSPTGGRVQPQHF; CDR3 DNA: TGTGCCAGCTCACCCACAGGGGGCAGGGTTCAGCCCCAGCATTTT
CDR3 length: 13; J gene: TRBJ2-3; V gene: TRBV11-3; D gene: .; clone size: .; CDR3 protein: CASSLRGKDTQYF; CDR3 DNA: TGTGCCAGCAGCCTTAGGGGAAAAGATACGCAGTATTTT
CDR3 length: 12; J gene: TRBJ1-1; V gene: TRBV19; D gene: .; clone size: .; CDR3 protein: CASGREGAEAFF; CDR3 DNA: TGTGCCAGTGGCAGGGAGGGGGCTGAAGCTTTCTTT
CDR3 length: 15; J gene: TRBJ2-3; V gene: TRBV5-4; D gene: TRBD2; clone size: .; CDR3 protein: CASRGLAASTDTQYF; CDR3 DNA: TGTGCCAGCAGGGGACTAGCGGCTAGCACAGATACGCAGTATTTT
CDR3 length: 13; J gene: TRBJ1-4; V gene: TRBV4-3; D gene: .; clone size: once; CDR3 protein: CASSHGGREKLFF; CDR3 DNA: TGCGCCAGCAGCCACGGGGGGCGTGAAAAACTGTTTTTT
CDR3 length: 18; J gene: TRBJ1-5; V gene: TRBV12-5; D gene: .; clone size: .; CDR3 protein: CASGLVHTSGGSNQPQHF; CDR3 DNA: TGTGCTAGTGGTTTGGTACACACATCGGGAGGGAGCAATCAGCCCCAGCATTTT
CDR3 length: 14; J gene: TRBJ2-1; V gene: TRBV11-2; D gene: TRBD1; clone size: .; CDR3 protein: CASMSGTAYNEQFF; CDR3 DNA: TGTGCCAGCATGTCCGGGACAGCCTACAATGAGCAGTTCTTC
CDR3 length: 13; J gene: TRBJ1-6; V gene: TRBV12-3/TRBV12-4; D gene: TRBD1; clone size: .; CDR3 protein: CASSSRDRTPLHF; CDR3 DNA: TGTGCCAGCAGTTCCCGGGACAGGACTCCCCTCCACTTT
CDR3 length: 13; J gene: TRBJ2-1; V gene: TRBV24-1; D gene: .; clone size: .; CDR3 protein: CATSDSNYNEQFF; CDR3 DNA: TGTGCCACCAGTGATTCCAACTACAATGAGCAGTTCTTC
CDR3 length: 18; J gene: TRBJ1-1; V gene: TRBV7-3; D gene: TRBD1; clone size: .; CDR3 protein: CASSLIPDRGTGFTEAFF; CDR3 DNA: TGTGCCAGCAGCTTAATTCCCGATCGGGGGACAGGATTCACTGAAGCTTTCTTT
CDR3 length: 12; J gene: TRBJ2-3; V gene: TRBV7-9; D gene: .; clone size: .; CDR3 protein: CASSLSGGTQYF; CDR3 DNA: TGTGCCAGCAGCTTATCCGGGGGTACGCAGTATTTT
CDR3 length: 15; J gene: TRBJ2-5; V gene: TRBV7-9; D gene: TRBD1; clone size: .; CDR3 protein: CASSPGDRDQETQYF; CDR3 DNA: TGTGCCAGCAGCCCAGGGGACAGGGACCAAGAGACCCAGTACTTC
CDR3 length: 17; J gene: TRBJ2-4; V gene: TRBV19; D gene: TRBD2; clone size: .; CDR3 protein: CASSSRSSGSPKNIQYF; CDR3 DNA: TGTGCCAGTAGTTCCCGTTCTAGCGGGAGTCCCAAAAACATTCAGTACTTC
CDR3 length: 14; J gene: TRBJ2-7; V gene: TRBV7-6; D gene: .; clone size: once; CDR3 protein: CASSLYGESYEQYF; CDR3 DNA: TGTGCCAGCAGCTTATACGGGGAGTCCTACGAGCAGTACTTC
CDR3 length: 16; J gene: TRBJ1-1; V gene: TRBV7-3; D gene: TRBD1; clone size: once; CDR3 protein: CASSLHSDRGNTEAFF; CDR3 DNA: TGTGCCAGCAGCTTACATTCGGACAGGGGCAACACTGAAGCTTTCTTT
CDR3 length: 11; J gene: TRBJ2-1; V gene: TRBV20-1; D gene: TRBD2; clone size: .; CDR3 protein: CSAWTSGEQFF; CDR3 DNA: TGCAGTGCTTGGACTAGCGGTGAGCAGTTCTTC
CDR3 length: 12; J gene: TRBJ2-7; V gene: TRBV10-3; D gene: .; clone size: .; CDR3 protein: CAISGGNHEQYF; CDR3 DNA: TGTGCCATCAGTGGCGGGAACCACGAGCAGTACTTC
CDR3 length: 14; J gene: TRBJ1-1; V gene: TRBV7-9; D gene: TRBD1; clone size: .; CDR3 protein: CASSKIQGDTEAFF; CDR3 DNA: TGTGCCAGCAGCAAAATCCAGGGGGACACTGAAGCTTTCTTT
CDR3 length: 16; J gene: TRBJ1-2; V gene: TRBV11-2; D gene: .; clone size: .; CDR3 protein: CASSLDLDRANYGYTF; CDR3 DNA: TGTGCCAGCAGCTTAGATCTTGACAGAGCTAACTATGGCTACACCTTC
CDR3 length: 14; J gene: TRBJ1-4; V gene: TRBV6-5; D gene: .; clone size: .; CDR3 protein: CASRAWQGGEKLFF; CDR3 DNA: TGTGCCAGCAGGGCTTGGCAGGGAGGTGAAAAACTGTTTTTT
CDR3 length: 14; J gene: TRBJ1-2; V gene: TRBV7-9; D gene: TRBD1; clone size: .; CDR3 protein: CASSPGTGGYGYTF; CDR3 DNA: TGTGCCAGCAGCCCCGGGACAGGGGGCTATGGCTACACCTTC
CDR3 length: 20; J gene: TRBJ2-1; V gene: TRBV21-1; D gene: .; clone size: .; CDR3 protein: CASSKALGTSGGPRYNEQFF; CDR3 DNA: TGTGCCAGCAGCAAAGCGCTAGGGACTAGCGGGGGTCCCCGCTACAATGAGCAGTTCTTC
CDR3 length: 16; J gene: TRBJ1-1; V gene: TRBV6-5; D gene: TRBD1; clone size: .; CDR3 protein: CASSYGTGSLVTEAFF; CDR3 DNA: TGTGCCAGCAGTTACGGGACAGGATCCCTGGTCACTGAAGCTTTCTTT
CDR3 length: 13; J gene: TRBJ2-7; V gene: TRBV2; D gene: .; clone size: .; CDR3 protein: CASSDLRAREQYF; CDR3 DNA: TGTGCCAGCAGCGACCTGAGGGCTCGGGAGCAGTACTTC
CDR3 length: 14; J gene: TRBJ2-7; V gene: TRBV6-2/TRBV6-3; D gene: TRBD2; clone size: .; CDR3 protein: CASSTGTTIHEQYF; CDR3 DNA: TGTGCCAGCAGTACCGGGACTACTATCCACGAGCAGTACTTC
CDR3 length: 14; J gene: TRBJ1-6; V gene: TRBV21-1; D gene: .; clone size: .; CDR3 protein: CANLTGVHNSPLHF; CDR3 DNA: TGTGCCAACTTGACAGGGGTCCATAATTCACCCCTCCACTTT